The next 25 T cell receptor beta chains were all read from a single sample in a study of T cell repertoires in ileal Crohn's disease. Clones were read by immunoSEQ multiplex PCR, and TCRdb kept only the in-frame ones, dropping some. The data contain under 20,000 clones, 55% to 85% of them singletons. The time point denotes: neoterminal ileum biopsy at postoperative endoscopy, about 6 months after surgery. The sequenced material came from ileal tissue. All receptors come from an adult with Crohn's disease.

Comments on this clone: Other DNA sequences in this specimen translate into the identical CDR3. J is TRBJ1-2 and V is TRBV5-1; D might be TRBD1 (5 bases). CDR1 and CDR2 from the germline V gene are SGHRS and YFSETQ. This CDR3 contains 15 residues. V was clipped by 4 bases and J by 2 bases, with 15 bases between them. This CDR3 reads CASSLGHLENYGYTF. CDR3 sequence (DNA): TGCGCCAGCAGCCTAGGACACCTCGAGAACTATGGCTACACCTTC.

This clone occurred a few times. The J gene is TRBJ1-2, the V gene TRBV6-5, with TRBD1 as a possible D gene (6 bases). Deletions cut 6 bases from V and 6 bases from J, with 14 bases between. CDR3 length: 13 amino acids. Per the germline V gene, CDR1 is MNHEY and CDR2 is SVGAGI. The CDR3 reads CASRPQGRDGYTF. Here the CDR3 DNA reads TGTGCCAGCAGACCACAGGGAAGAGATGGCTACACCTTC.

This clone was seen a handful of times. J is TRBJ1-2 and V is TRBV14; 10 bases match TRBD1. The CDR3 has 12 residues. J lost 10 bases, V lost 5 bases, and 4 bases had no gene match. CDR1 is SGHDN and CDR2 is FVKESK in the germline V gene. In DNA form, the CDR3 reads TGTGCCAGCAGCAGGGGACAGGGGTCCTACACCTTC. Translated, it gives CASSRGQGSYTF.

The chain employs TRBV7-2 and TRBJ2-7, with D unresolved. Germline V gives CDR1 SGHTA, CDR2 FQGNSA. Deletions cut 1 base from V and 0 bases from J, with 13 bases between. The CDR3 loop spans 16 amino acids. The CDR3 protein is CASSLVSDFRSYEQYF. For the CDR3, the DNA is TGTGCCAGCAGCTTAGTGAGCGACTTCCGCTCCTACGAGCAGTACTTC. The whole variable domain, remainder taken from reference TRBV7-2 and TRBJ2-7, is GAGVSQSPSNKVTEKGKDVELRCDPISGHTALYWYRQSLGQGLEFLIYFQGNSAPDKSGLPSDRFSAERTGGSVSTLTIQRTQQEDSAVYLCASSLVSDFRSYEQYFGPGTRLTVT.

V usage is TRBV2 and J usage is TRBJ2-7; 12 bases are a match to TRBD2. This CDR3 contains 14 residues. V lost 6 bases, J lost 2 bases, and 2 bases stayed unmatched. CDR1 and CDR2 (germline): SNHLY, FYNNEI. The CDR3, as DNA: TGTGCCAGCAGGCTAGCGGGAGGGACCTACGAGCAGTACTTC. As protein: CASRLAGGTYEQYF.

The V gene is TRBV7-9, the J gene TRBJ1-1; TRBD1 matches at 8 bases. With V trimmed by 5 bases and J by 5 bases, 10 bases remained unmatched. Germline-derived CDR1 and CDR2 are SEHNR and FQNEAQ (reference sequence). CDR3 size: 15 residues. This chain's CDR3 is CASSPRDRGSTEAFF. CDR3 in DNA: TGTGCCAGCAGCCCACGCGACAGGGGAAGTACTGAAGCTTTCTTT.

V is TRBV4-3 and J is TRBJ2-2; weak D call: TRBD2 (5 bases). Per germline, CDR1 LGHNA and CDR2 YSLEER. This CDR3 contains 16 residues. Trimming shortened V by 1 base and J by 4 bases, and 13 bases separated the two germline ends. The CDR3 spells CASSQVIGVGTGELFF. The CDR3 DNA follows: TGCGCCAGCAGCCAAGTTATCGGGGTGGGCACCGGGGAGCTGTTTTTT.

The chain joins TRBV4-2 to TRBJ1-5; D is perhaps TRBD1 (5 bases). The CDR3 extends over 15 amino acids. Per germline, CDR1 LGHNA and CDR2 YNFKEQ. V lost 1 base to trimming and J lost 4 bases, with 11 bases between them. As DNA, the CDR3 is TGTGCCAGCAGCCAAGGGGGGGGGAGGAATCAGCCCCAGCATTTT. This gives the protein CASSQGGGRNQPQHF.

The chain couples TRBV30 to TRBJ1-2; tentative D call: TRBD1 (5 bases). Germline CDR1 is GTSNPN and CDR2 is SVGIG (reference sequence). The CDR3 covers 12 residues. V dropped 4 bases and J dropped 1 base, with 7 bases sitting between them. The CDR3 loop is CAWIQGNYGYTF. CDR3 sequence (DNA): TGTGCCTGGATCCAGGGTAACTATGGCTACACCTTC.

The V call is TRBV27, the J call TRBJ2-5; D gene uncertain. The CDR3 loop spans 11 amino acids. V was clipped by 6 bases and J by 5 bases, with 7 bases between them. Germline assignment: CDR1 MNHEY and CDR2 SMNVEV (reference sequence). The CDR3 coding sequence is TGTGCCAGCAGCAACTCGGAGACCCAGTACTTC. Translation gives CASSNSETQYF.

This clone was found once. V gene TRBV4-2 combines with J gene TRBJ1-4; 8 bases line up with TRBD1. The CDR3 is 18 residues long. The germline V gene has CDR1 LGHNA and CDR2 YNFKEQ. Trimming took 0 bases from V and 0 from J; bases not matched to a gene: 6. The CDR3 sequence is CASSQDPRQGTTNEKLFF. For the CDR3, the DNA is TGTGCCAGCAGCCAAGACCCCCGACAGGGGACAACTAATGAAAAACTGTTTTTT.

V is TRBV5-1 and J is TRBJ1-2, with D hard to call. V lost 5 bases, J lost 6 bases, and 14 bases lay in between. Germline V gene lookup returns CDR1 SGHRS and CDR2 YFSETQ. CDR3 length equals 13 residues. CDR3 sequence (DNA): TGCGCCAGCAGGGGAGCAGAGGCCGATGGCTACACCTTC. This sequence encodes CASRGAEADGYTF.

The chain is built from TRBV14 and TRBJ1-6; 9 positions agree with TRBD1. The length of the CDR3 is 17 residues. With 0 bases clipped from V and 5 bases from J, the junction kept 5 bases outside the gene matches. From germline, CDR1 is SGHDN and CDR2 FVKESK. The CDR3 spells CASSQEGTGFHNSPLHF. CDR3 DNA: TGTGCCAGCAGCCAAGAAGGGACAGGGTTCCATAATTCACCCCTCCACTTT.

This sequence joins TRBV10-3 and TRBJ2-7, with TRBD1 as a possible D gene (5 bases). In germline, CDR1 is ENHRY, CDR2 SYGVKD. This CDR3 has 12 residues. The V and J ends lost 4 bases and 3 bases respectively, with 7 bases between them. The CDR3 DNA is TGTGCCATCAGTGGGGGCAGCTACGAGCAGTACTTC. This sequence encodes CAISGGSYEQYF.

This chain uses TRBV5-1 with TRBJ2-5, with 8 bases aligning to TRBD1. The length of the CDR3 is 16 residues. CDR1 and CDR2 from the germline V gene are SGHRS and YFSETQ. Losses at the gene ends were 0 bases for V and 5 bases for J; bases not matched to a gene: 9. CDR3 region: CASSLAPQGARETQYF. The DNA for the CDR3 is TGCGCCAGCAGCTTGGCGCCGCAGGGGGCGCGTGAGACCCAGTACTTC.

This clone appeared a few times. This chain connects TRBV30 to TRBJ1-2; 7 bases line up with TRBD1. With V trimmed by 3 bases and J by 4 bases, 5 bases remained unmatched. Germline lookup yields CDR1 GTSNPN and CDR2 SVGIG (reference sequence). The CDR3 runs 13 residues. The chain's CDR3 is CAWRGQWGYGYTF. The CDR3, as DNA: TGTGCCTGGAGGGGACAGTGGGGCTATGGCTACACCTTC.

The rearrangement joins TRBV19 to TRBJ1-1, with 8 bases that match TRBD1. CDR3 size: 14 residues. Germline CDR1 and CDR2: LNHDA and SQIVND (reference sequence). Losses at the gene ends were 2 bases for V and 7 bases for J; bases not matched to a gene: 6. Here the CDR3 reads CASSISQGVGEAFF. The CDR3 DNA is TGTGCCAGTAGTATATCACAGGGGGTTGGTGAAGCTTTCTTT.

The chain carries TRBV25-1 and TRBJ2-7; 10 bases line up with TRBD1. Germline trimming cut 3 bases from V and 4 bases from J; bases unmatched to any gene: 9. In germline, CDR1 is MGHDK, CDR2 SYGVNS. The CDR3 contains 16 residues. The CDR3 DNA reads TGTGCCAGCAGTGATTCCCGAAGGACAGGGGGATACGAGCAGTACTTC. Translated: CASSDSRRTGGYEQYF.

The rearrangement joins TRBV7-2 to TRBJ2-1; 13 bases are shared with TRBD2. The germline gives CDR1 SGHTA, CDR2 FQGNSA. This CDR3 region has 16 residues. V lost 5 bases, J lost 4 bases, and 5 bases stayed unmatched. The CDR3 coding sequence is TGTGCCAGCAGCCCCTTGGGACTAGCGGGGTACAATGAGCAGTTCTTC. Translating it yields CASSPLGLAGYNEQFF. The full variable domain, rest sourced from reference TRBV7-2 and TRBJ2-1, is GAGVSQSPSNKVTEKGKDVELRCDPISGHTALYWYRQSLGQGLEFLIYFQGNSAPDKSGLPSDRFSAERTGGSVSTLTIQRTQQEDSAVYLCASSPLGLAGYNEQFFGPGTRLTVL.

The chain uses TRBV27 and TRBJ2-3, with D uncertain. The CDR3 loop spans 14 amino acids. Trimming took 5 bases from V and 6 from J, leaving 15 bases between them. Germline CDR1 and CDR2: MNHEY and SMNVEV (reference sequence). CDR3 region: CASSRPNSMDTQYF. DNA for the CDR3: TGTGCCAGCAGTCGCCCCAACTCCATGGATACGCAGTATTTT.

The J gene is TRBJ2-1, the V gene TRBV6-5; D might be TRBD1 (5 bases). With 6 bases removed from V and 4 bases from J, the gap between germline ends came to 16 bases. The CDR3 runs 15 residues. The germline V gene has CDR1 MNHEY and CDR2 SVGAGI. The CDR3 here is CASSRAGGQYNEQFF. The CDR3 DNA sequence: TGTGCCAGCAGCCGGGCTGGCGGACAATACAATGAGCAGTTCTTC.

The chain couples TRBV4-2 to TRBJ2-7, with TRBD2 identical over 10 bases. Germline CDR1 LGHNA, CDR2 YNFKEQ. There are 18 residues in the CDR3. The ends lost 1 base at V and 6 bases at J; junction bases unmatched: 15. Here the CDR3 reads CASSQGWSGRASGSEQYF. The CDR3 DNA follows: TGTGCCAGCAGCCAAGGTTGGAGCGGGAGGGCCTCAGGGTCCGAGCAGTACTTC.

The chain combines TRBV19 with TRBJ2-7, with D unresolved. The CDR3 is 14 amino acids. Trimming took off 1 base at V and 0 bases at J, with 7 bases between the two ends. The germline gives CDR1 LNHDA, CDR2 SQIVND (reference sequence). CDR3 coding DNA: TGTGCCAGTAGTATAGGTTACACCTCCTACGAGCAGTACTTC. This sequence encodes CASSIGYTSYEQYF.

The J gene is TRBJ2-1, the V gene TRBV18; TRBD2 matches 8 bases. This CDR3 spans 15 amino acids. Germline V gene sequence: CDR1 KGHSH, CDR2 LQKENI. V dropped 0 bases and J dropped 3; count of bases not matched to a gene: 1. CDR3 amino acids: CASSPPAGGYNEQFF. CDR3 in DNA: TGTGCCAGCTCACCACCGGCGGGAGGCTACAATGAGCAGTTCTTC.

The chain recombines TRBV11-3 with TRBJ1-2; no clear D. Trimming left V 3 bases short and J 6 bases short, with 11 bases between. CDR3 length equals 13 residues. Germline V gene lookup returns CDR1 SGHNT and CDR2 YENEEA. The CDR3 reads CASSFRSRNGYTF. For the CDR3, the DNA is TGTGCCAGCAGCTTTCGGAGCAGAAATGGCTACACCTTC. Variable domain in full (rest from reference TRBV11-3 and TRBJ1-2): EAGVVQSPRYKIIEKKQPVAFWCNPISGHNTLYWYLQNLGQGPELLIRYENEEAVDDSQLPKDRFSAERLKGVDSTLKIQPAELGDSAVYLCASSFRSRNGYTFGSGTRLTVV.